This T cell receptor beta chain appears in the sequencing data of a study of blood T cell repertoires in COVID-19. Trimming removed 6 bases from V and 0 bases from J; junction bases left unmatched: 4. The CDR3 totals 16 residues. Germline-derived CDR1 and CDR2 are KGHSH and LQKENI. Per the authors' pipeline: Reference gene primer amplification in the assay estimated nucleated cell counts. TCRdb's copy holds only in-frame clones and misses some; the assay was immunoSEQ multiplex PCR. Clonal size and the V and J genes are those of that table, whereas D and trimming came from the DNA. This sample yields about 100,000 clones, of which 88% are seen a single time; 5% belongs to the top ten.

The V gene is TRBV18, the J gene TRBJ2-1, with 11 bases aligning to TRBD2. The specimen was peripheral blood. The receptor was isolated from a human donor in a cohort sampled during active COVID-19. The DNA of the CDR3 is TGTGCCAGCTCCCAAACTAGCGGGAGCTCCTACAATGAGCAGTTCTTC. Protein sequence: CASSQTSGSSYNEQFF.